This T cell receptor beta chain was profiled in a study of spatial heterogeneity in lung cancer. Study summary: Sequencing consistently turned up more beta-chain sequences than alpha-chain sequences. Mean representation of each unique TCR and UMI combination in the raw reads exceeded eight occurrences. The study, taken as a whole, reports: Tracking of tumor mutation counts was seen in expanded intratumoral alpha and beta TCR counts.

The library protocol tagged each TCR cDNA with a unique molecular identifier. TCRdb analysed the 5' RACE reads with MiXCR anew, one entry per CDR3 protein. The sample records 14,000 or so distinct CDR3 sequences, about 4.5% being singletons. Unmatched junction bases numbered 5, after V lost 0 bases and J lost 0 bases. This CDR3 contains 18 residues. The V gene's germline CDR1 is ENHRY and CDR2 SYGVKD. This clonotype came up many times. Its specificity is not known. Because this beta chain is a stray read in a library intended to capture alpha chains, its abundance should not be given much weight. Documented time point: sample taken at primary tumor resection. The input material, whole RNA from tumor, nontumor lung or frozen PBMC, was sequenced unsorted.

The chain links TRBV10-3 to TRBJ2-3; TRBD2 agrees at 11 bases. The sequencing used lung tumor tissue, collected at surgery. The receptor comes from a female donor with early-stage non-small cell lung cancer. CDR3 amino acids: CAISESLGTSGSTDTQYF. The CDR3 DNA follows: TGTGCCATCAGTGAGTCGTTGGGGACTAGCGGTAGCACAGATACGCAGTATTTT.